This T cell receptor beta chain came from a study of control samples from healthy donors and cancer patients. Sequencing used immunoSEQ multiplex PCR; TCRdb keeps in-frame clones, though not all of them. The sample has about 99,000 clones; about 89% are singletons. The CDR3 extends over 13 amino acids. Trimming took 0 bases from V and 9 from J, leaving 10 bases between them. Germline assignment: CDR1 SGHRS and CDR2 YFSETQ. This sequence joins TRBV5-1 and TRBJ2-1; D may correspond to TRBD1 or TRBD2 (6 bases each). Material: PBMCs. The TCR was taken from a man aged 55 to 69 with lung cancer. The CDR3 region is CASSLEGGLEQFF. In nucleotides, the CDR3 is TGCGCCAGCAGCTTGGAGGGGGGCCTTGAGCAGTTCTTC.